One sample yielded the 17 T cell receptor beta chains listed below, sequenced in a study of blood T cells in healthy people across ages. A second PCR, run for about 6 to 12 cycles, used a sample-barcoded 5' primer plus a J-beta primer mix. TCRdb reprocessed the 5' RACE reads via MiXCR and lists one record per CDR3 protein. The sample holds about 650,000 distinct CDR3 sequences, about 32% seen once. Specimen: blood. The origin of the receptors is an elderly woman in good health.

This clonotype was recorded at least ten times. The gene calls are TRBV6-1 and TRBJ1-2; D possibly corresponds to TRBD1 (6 bases). V was pared by 6 bases and J by 4 bases, with 15 bases between. In germline, CDR1 is MNHNS, CDR2 SASEGT. This CDR3 is built from 14 residues. The CDR3 loop reads CASRTGGAGYGYTF. The CDR3 region has the DNA TGTGCCAGCAGAACGGGGGGCGCAGGCTATGGCTACACCTTC.

This clonotype has at least ten counts. The CDR3 loop is CASSLTANNEKLFF. The CDR3 bases are TGTGCCAGCAGTTTAACGGCTAATAATGAAAAACTGTTTTTT. The chain employs TRBV27 and TRBJ1-4; D is unclear. Germline CDR1 reads MNHEY; CDR2 reads SMNVEV (reference sequence). The germline V and J ends were trimmed by 2 bases and 4 bases, with 8 bases remaining between them. This CDR3 has 14 residues.

The chain couples TRBV2 to TRBJ1-1; 7 bases agree with TRBD1. The CDR3 is 16 residues long. Germline trimming cut 7 bases from V and 0 bases from J; bases unmatched to any gene: 11. Looked up from germline, CDR1 is SNHLY and CDR2 is FYNNEI. CDR3 sequence reads: CASKIGGGEMNTEAFF. The CDR3 bases are TGTGCCAGCAAGATAGGAGGGGGCGAGATGAACACTGAAGCTTTCTTT.

The J gene is TRBJ2-4, the V gene TRBV2; TRBD2 is a possible D gene (5 bases). Germline-derived CDR1 and CDR2 are SNHLY and FYNNEI. Trimming removed 0 bases at V and 0 bases at J, with 9 bases between. The CDR3 runs 16 residues. The CDR3 here is CASSEAGVRAKNIQYF. The DNA for the CDR3 is TGTGCCAGCAGTGAAGCCGGGGTCCGAGCCAAAAACATTCAGTACTTC.

The genes are TRBV6-2 or TRBV6-3 and TRBJ2-2; no reliable D call. Germline CDR1 and CDR2: MNHEY and SVGEGT. V was trimmed by 6 bases and J by 7 bases, leaving 12 bases between them. The CDR3 runs to 13 residues. CDR3 DNA sequence: TGTGCCAGCAGGTATCGAGACCTCGGGGAGCTGTTTTTT. It translates to CASRYRDLGELFF.

The V and J genes are TRBV12-5 and TRBJ2-1, with 9 bases matching TRBD1. This CDR3 is built from 15 residues. Germline V CDR1 and CDR2: LGHNT, FRNRAP. V shed 5 bases, J shed 6 bases, and the junction held 8 bases outside the gene matches. The CDR3 coding sequence is TGTGCTAGTGGTCCCGGGACAGGGCGGATCAATGAGCAGTTCTTC. Its protein product is CASGPGTGRINEQFF.

This clonotype occurred many times. The chain employs TRBV6-5 and TRBJ2-7; perhaps TRBD2 as D (5 bases). Deletions cut 8 bases from V and 2 bases from J, with 19 bases between. The CDR3 covers 15 residues. Germline V CDR1 and CDR2: MNHEY, SVGAGI. In DNA, the CDR3 is TGTGCCAGCGGGCTGCCCGGGGTCGATACCTACGAGCAGTACTTC. Translated: CASGLPGVDTYEQYF.

For this clonotype: Given a much more abundant clone one base away, this may be a read error. The chain employs TRBV20-1 and TRBJ2-5, with D maybe TRBD2 (7 bases). The germline CDR1 and CDR2 sequences are DFQATT and SNEGSKA (reference sequence). The CDR3 is 13 residues long. CDR3 sequence reads: CSAPKRGQEAQYF. CDR3 coding DNA: TGCAGTGCCCCCAAGCGGGGACAAGAGGCCCAGTACTTC.

The chain uses TRBV20-1 and TRBJ1-5; 9 bases map to TRBD1. Germline CDR1 and CDR2: DFQATT and SNEGSKA (reference sequence). CDR3 size: 12 residues. Trimming took 5 bases from V and 5 from J; bases not matched to a gene: 1. CDR3 in amino acids: CSAWTGDQPQHF. In nucleotides, the CDR3 is TGCAGTGCTTGGACAGGGGATCAGCCCCAGCATTTT.

This rearrangement joins TRBV6-5 to TRBJ2-7; weak D call: TRBD1 (5 bases). Germline assignment: CDR1 MNHEY and CDR2 SVGAGI. The CDR3 is made up of 14 amino acids. With 5 bases removed from V and 0 bases from J, the gap between germline ends came to 11 bases. The CDR3, as DNA: TGTGCCAGCAGTAAACAGGTTAGCTCCTACGAGCAGTACTTC. Encoded protein: CASSKQVSSYEQYF.

The chain links TRBV9 to TRBJ2-3; D is possibly TRBD1 (5 bases). The V end lost 5 bases, the J end lost 6 bases, and 22 bases lay between the germline ends. Germline V gene data show CDR1 as SGDLS and CDR2 as YYNGEE. The CDR3 sequence is 16 residues long. CDR3 protein: CASRPLGARPPDTQYF. In nucleotides, the CDR3 is TGTGCCAGCAGACCCCTAGGGGCCAGGCCCCCGGATACGCAGTATTTT.

Notes on this clonotype: With a much larger clone just one base away, this may be a read error. CDR3 in amino acids: CSVHRPLDTEAFF. DNA of the CDR3: TGCAGCGTGCACCGCCCTTTGGACACTGAAGCTTTCTTT. The chain employs TRBV29-1 and TRBJ1-1; D gene uncertain. V lost 6 bases and J 3 bases, leaving 14 bases between the germline ends. The germline gives CDR1 SQVTM, CDR2 ANQGSEA. This CDR3 has 13 residues.

The chain joins TRBV5-1 to TRBJ2-5; D could derive from TRBD1 or TRBD2 (5 bases each). Judging by the DNA end, TRBJ2-7 fits better; the J call may be wrong. This CDR3 region has 12 residues. In germline, CDR1 is SGHRS, CDR2 YFSETQ. The CDR3 protein is CASSPTTGEQYF. Written as DNA, the CDR3 is TGCGCCAGCAGCCCGACTACAGGCGAGCAGTACTTC.

The chain employs TRBV19 and TRBJ1-2, with D perhaps TRBD1 (5 bases). V gave up 2 bases and J gave up 2 bases, with 12 bases separating them. The CDR3 spans 15 residues. Germline V lookup: CDR1 LNHDA, CDR2 SQIVND (reference sequence). The CDR3, as DNA: TGTGCCAGTAGTATATCCCGGGGCGCGAACTATGGCTACACCTTC. Its protein is CASSISRGANYGYTF.

This clonotype was seen at least ten times. The gene calls are TRBV27 and TRBJ1-2, with D maybe TRBD1 (5 bases). V was shortened by 2 bases and J by 8 bases, with 12 bases between the two germline ends. CDR1 MNHEY and CDR2 SMNVEV come from the germline V gene (reference sequence). The CDR3 runs 13 residues. CDR3 bases: TGTGCCAGCAGTTTACGGGGGGTGTCCGGCTACACCTTC. This gives the protein CASSLRGVSGYTF.

The sample holds many counts of this clonotype. The chain recombines TRBV20-1 with TRBJ2-1; no clear D. This CDR3 has 16 amino acids. The V gene lost 3 bases and the J gene lost 4 bases, with 19 bases spanning the gap. Germline CDR1 and CDR2: DFQATT and SNEGSKA (reference sequence). CDR3 residues: CSASPRPTLGYNEQFF. The CDR3, as DNA: TGCAGTGCTAGCCCCAGGCCTACCCTGGGGTACAATGAGCAGTTCTTC.

Details on this clonotype: With a much larger clone just one base away, this may be a read error. The chain couples TRBV12-3 or TRBV12-4 to TRBJ2-3; D not resolved. This CDR3 contains 14 residues. The CDR3: CACSFMPSTDTQYF. The CDR3 bases are TGTGCCTGCAGTTTCATGCCTAGCACAGATACGCAGTATTTT.